These T cell receptor beta chains were read from a single sample in a study of cytomegalovirus exposure and HLA in healthy donors. Profiled with immunoSEQ multiplex PCR; TCRdb holds only in-frame clones, not every one. The profile covers about 100,000 clones, with approximately 76% appearing a single time and around 19% taken by the ten largest. Sequenced: PBMCs. Receptors were obtained from a woman aged 55-70 years in good health and CMV-seropositive. CDR3s include the opening cysteine and the closing phenylalanine or tryptophan. A D gene is named only where the DNA matches it firmly.

CDR3: CASSWSVGQGTTEAFF
DNA: TGTGCCAGTAGTTGGAGCGTCGGACAGGGTACGACTGAAGCTTTCTTT
V: TRBV19
D: TRBD1
J: TRBJ1-1
length: 16

CDR3: CASSFSGTANTEAFF
DNA: TGTGCCAGCAGCTTTTCCGGGACAGCAAACACTGAAGCTTTCTTT
V: TRBV5-6
D: TRBD1
J: TRBJ1-1
length: 15

CDR3: CASSLGSSGNYNEQFF
DNA: TGCGCCAGCAGCTTGGGGTCTAGCGGGAACTACAATGAGCAGTTCTTC
V: TRBV5-1
D: TRBD2
J: TRBJ2-1
length: 16

CDR3: CASSLEGTGRYEQFF
DNA: TGTGCCAGCAGCTTAGAAGGGACAGGGAGGTATGAGCAGTTCTTC
V: TRBV11-3
D: TRBD1
J: TRBJ2-1
length: 15

CDR3: CASSPSGNNEQFF
DNA: TGTGCCAGCTCACCATCAGGGAACAATGAGCAGTTCTTC
V: TRBV18
D: .
J: TRBJ2-1
length: 13

CDR3: CASSSRGFDSANTEAFF
DNA: TGCGCCAGCAGCTCCCGAGGTTTCGACAGCGCGAACACTGAAGCTTTCTTT
V: TRBV5-1
D: .
J: TRBJ1-1
length: 17

CDR3: CASSLEASGVYEQYF
DNA: TGTGCCAGCAGCTTAGAAGCGTCGGGAGTTTACGAGCAGTACTTC
V: TRBV7-2
D: .
J: TRBJ2-7
length: 15

CDR3: CASSEFAAGELFF
DNA: TGCGCCAGCAGTGAGTTTGCAGCCGGGGAGCTGTTTTTT
V: TRBV10-2
D: .
J: TRBJ2-2
length: 13

CDR3: CASSPAGSGNTEAFF
DNA: TGTGCCAGCTCACCCGCAGGGTCTGGGAACACTGAAGCTTTCTTT
V: TRBV18
D: .
J: TRBJ1-1
length: 15

CDR3: CASSLRELVNTQYF
DNA: TGTGCCAGCAGCTTAAGGGAGTTGGTGAATACGCAGTATTTT
V: TRBV11-1
D: .
J: TRBJ2-3
length: 14

CDR3: CASRDTKGQGLNSPLHF
DNA: TGTGCCAGCAGGGACACGAAGGGGCAGGGCCTAAATTCACCCCTCCACTTT
V: TRBV2
D: .
J: TRBJ1-6
length: 17

CDR3: CASSPWGTSDGYTF
DNA: TGTGCCAGCAGCCCCTGGGGGACTTCGGATGGCTACACCTTC
V: TRBV7-9
D: .
J: TRBJ1-2
length: 14